The clone carrying this TCR beta chain was detected a few times. Its antigen is still unknown. A much more abundant neighbour one base away suggests this may be a read error. The data belong to a study of metastatic and nonmetastatic thyroid tumors. Across the study: From malignant and benign thyroid patients, repertoires in blood and in tumor or nodule tissue were compared.

Overall study results and limits: As reported, TCR beta diversity in blood and tumor was significantly higher in malignant thyroid tumors than in benign nodules.

Per the study methods: The study took CDR3 differences across clinicopathological groups and made a distant-metastasis classifier for papillary thyroid cancer from them. Using MiXCR, TCRdb reanalyzed the PCR reads. These V and J calls are TCRdb output, not the study's own analysis. The data show tens of thousands of clones, with about 16% seen just once and roughly 10% held by the top ten. No patient received treatment before thyroid surgery. CDR1 DFQATT and CDR2 SNEGSKA come from the germline V gene (reference sequence). V lost 0 bases and J lost 12; bases outside the gene matches: 8. This CDR3 has 14 residues.

Source material: tumor tissue. This TCR came from a female donor with papillary thyroid cancer or a benign thyroid nodule (not recorded which). Some clones in this sample may be carry-over from other donors' samples. This chain connects TRBV20-1 to TRBJ2-7, with 13 bases that match TRBD2. This CDR3 is CSARDGTSGMLSYF. The CDR3 coding sequence is TGCAGTGCTAGAGACGGGACTAGCGGGATGTTATCGTACTTC.